The rows below give T cell receptor beta chains drawn from one sample of a study of blood T cell repertoires in COVID-19. TCRdb keeps only in-frame clones here, not all; method: immunoSEQ multiplex PCR. Here the sample spans about 310,000 clones, over 75% being singletons. The sample taken for sequencing was PBMCs or T cells enriched from blood (not recorded which). The receptors here all came from a woman aged 40 to 49 who had recovered from COVID-19. CDR3s include the opening cysteine and the closing phenylalanine or tryptophan. D genes are given only for firm matches. Some rows have no size entry. The others give once, few or many, or a class for an expanded clone.

NA,TRBV3-1/TRBV3-2,TRBJ1-2,NA,CASSQDLRGGDYGYTF,TGTGCCAGCAGCCAAGATCTTCGGGGAGGGGACTATGGCTACACCTTC
TRBD1,TRBV11-3,TRBJ1-2,NA,CASSQQGGSYGYTF,TGTGCCAGCAGCCAACAGGGGGGGTCCTATGGCTACACCTTC
NA,TRBV9,TRBJ2-7,NA,CASSPQVVSYEQYF,TGTGCCAGCAGCCCACAGGTGGTTTCCTACGAGCAGTACTTC
NA,TRBV5-1,TRBJ2-2,few,CASSSRERGELFF,TGCGCCAGCAGCTCCCGAGAGCGCGGGGAGCTGTTTTTT
NA,TRBV4-2,TRBJ1-2,NA,CASSQVGGEGYTF,TGTGCCAGCAGCCAAGTAGGGGGGGAAGGCTACACCTTC
TRBD1,TRBV24-1,TRBJ2-5,NA,CATSLDTGGLETQYF,TGTGCCACCAGCTTGGATACAGGGGGTTTAGAGACCCAGTACTTC
TRBD2,TRBV29-1,TRBJ2-2,once,CSVWSGVNTGELFF,TGCAGCGTTTGGAGCGGGGTGAACACCGGGGAGCTGTTTTTT
NA,TRBV11-1,TRBJ1-2,NA,CASSSSGEGYTF,TGTGCCAGCAGTTCATCGGGGGAGGGCTACACCTTC
TRBD1,TRBV12-3/TRBV12-4,TRBJ1-2,NA,CASSGQGHGYTF,TGTGCCAGTTCGGGACAGGGCCATGGCTACACCTTC
TRBD1,TRBV10-3,TRBJ1-1,once,CASWTGMNTEAFF,TGTGCCTCCTGGACAGGGATGAACACTGAAGCTTTCTTT
NA,TRBV13,TRBJ2-7,once,CASSLTPQSYEQYF,TGTGCCAGCAGCTTAACGCCACAGAGCTACGAGCAGTACTTC
NA,TRBV10-3,TRBJ1-1,NA,CAITSQGMNTEAFF,TGTGCCATCACCTCACAGGGAATGAACACTGAAGCTTTCTTT
TRBD1,TRBV30,TRBJ1-2,NA,CAWSPGGRGYTF,TGTGCCTGGTCACCAGGGGGCCGTGGCTACACCTTC
TRBD1,TRBV7-2,TRBJ2-7,NA,CASSSTGQGTYEQYF,TGTGCCAGCAGCTCGACCGGACAGGGCACCTACGAGCAGTACTTC
TRBD1,TRBV9,TRBJ1-1,NA,CASSVGQGAATEAFF,TGTGCCAGCAGCGTCGGCCAGGGGGCCGCCACTGAAGCTTTCTTT
TRBD1,TRBV3-1/TRBV3-2,TRBJ1-1,few,CASSHGTGGGTEAFF,TGTGCCAGCAGCCATGGAACAGGGGGGGGGACTGAAGCTTTCTTT
TRBD1,TRBV5-4,TRBJ2-7,few,CASSLGTGRDEQYF,TGTGCCAGCAGCTTGGGGACAGGGAGAGACGAGCAGTACTTC
TRBD1,TRBV7-9,TRBJ2-4,NA,CASSYPAQGEYIQYF,TGTGCCAGCAGCTACCCTGCACAGGGGGAATACATTCAGTACTTC
NA,TRBV2,TRBJ1-1,NA,CASSENRLEAFF,TGTGCCAGCAGTGAAAACAGGCTTGAAGCTTTCTTT
NA,TRBV27,TRBJ2-7,NA,CASTPIPGSYEQYF,TGTGCCAGCACTCCGATCCCCGGGTCCTACGAGCAGTACTTC
TRBD2,TRBV13,TRBJ2-5,NA,CASSHRTSGISTETQYF,TGTGCCAGCAGCCATCGGACTAGCGGGATATCCACCGAGACCCAGTACTTC
TRBD2,TRBV7-9,TRBJ2-1,NA,CASSLREREINNEQFF,TGTGCCAGCAGCTTGCGGGAGCGGGAGATCAACAATGAGCAGTTCTTC
NA,TRBV7-9,TRBJ2-5,few,CASSFERGIEETQYF,TGTGCCAGCAGCTTCGAGAGAGGGATAGAAGAGACCCAGTACTTC
TRBD2,TRBV19,TRBJ2-7,NA,CASSTSGSIYEQYF,TGTGCCAGTAGTACCAGCGGGAGTATCTACGAGCAGTACTTC
TRBD2,TRBV7-2,TRBJ2-2,NA,CASSPILAGVTGELFF,TGTGCCAGCAGCCCCATTCTCGCGGGAGTCACCGGGGAGCTGTTTTTT
TRBD1,TRBV7-3,TRBJ2-1,NA,CASSRGQGSPLNEQFF,TGTGCCAGCAGCAGGGGACAGGGTTCCCCTTTGAATGAGCAGTTCTTC
NA,TRBV3-1/TRBV3-2,TRBJ1-6,NA,CASSQVDSNSPLHF,TGTGCCAGCAGCCAGGTGGACAGTAATTCACCCCTCCACTTT
NA,TRBV7-3,TRBJ2-1,NA,CASSLTGTLSYNEQFF,TGTGCCAGCAGCTTAACCGGGACTCTTTCCTACAATGAGCAGTTCTTC
NA,TRBV21-1,TRBJ1-5,NA,CASSKGTGYGFSNQPQHF,TGTGCCAGCAGCAAAGGGACAGGGTATGGCTTTAGCAATCAGCCCCAGCATTTT
NA,TRBV29-1,TRBJ2-1,NA,CSVDGFSGGEQFF,TGCAGCGTTGACGGGTTTTCCGGCGGTGAGCAGTTCTTC
TRBD2,TRBV5-1,TRBJ2-3,NA,CASALAGEDDTQYF,TGCGCCAGCGCCCTAGCGGGAGAGGATGATACGCAGTATTTT
TRBD1,TRBV7-2,TRBJ1-6,NA,CASSLGQSSYNSPLHF,TGTGCCAGCAGCTTGGGACAGAGCTCCTATAATTCACCCCTCCACTTT
TRBD2,TRBV6-5,TRBJ2-1,NA,CASSYSTGGPVNEQFF,TGTGCCAGCAGTTACTCTACGGGAGGGCCCGTCAATGAGCAGTTCTTC
TRBD1,TRBV11-2,TRBJ2-3,NA,CASSLDRSTDTQYF,TGTGCCAGCAGCTTGGACAGGAGCACAGATACGCAGTATTTT